These T cell receptor beta chains were read from a single sample in a study of OX40 agonist ivuxolimab in advanced cancers. The data were produced by immunoSEQ multiplex PCR, yet TCRdb's version contains in-frame clones alone and is incomplete. The sample has approximately 91,000 clones; about 89% are singletons. Specimen: CD4+ or CD8+ T cells sorted from blood, collected in a trial of the OX40 agonist ivuxolimab. These TCRs come from an adult with an advanced solid tumor such as melanoma, head and neck, liver or kidney cancer. Each CDR3 is given with its conserved first and last residue. D genes are given only for firm matches. A clone size is listed for some rows: how often the clone was seen (once, few, many), or a class if it is expanded.

clone size	D gene	V gene	J gene	CDR3 protein	CDR3 DNA
few	.	TRBV6-1	TRBJ1-2	CSTRSNYGYTF	TGTAGTACAAGGTCTAACTATGGCTACACCTTC
.	TRBD2	TRBV15	TRBJ2-1	CATSPLASGKNEQFF	TGTGCCACCAGCCCCCTGGCTAGCGGGAAAAATGAGCAGTTCTTC
.	.	TRBV19	TRBJ1-5	CASSIRTPGQPQHF	TGTGCCAGTAGTATACGGACCCCTGGCCAGCCCCAGCATTTT
once	.	TRBV15	TRBJ2-7	CATSRDLGDGYEQYF	TGTGCCACCAGCAGAGATCTCGGTGACGGGTACGAGCAGTACTTC
.	.	TRBV7-5	TRBJ1-2	CVRSQGARYYGYTF	TGTGTCAGAAGTCAGGGAGCGCGCTACTATGGCTACACCTTC
.	.	TRBV2	TRBJ1-3	CASLPSGNTIYF	TGTGCCAGCCTTCCCTCTGGAAACACCATATATTTT
.	TRBD2	TRBV29-1	TRBJ2-1	CSVEALAGASNEQFF	TGCAGCGTTGAAGCACTAGCGGGAGCTTCCAATGAGCAGTTCTTC
.	TRBD1	TRBV5-1	TRBJ1-2	CASSIGTGRNGYTF	TGCGCCAGCAGCATTGGGACAGGGCGAAATGGCTACACCTTC
.	.	TRBV11-2	TRBJ1-2	CASSPGVYGYTF	TGTGCCAGCAGCCCAGGGGTCTATGGCTACACCTTC
.	TRBD2	TRBV12-5	TRBJ2-3	CASGKPLAVITDTQYF	TGTGCTAGTGGTAAACCTCTAGCGGTGATCACAGATACGCAGTATTTT
.	TRBD1	TRBV7-3	TRBJ1-2	CASSTGADYGYTF	TGTGCCAGCAGCACAGGGGCAGACTATGGCTACACCTTC
.	.	TRBV6-6	TRBJ2-1	CASGNNEQFF	TGTGCCAGCGGGAACAATGAGCAGTTCTTC
.	.	TRBV6-6	TRBJ2-7	CASSHREAEQYF	TGTGCCAGCAGTCACCGAGAAGCCGAGCAGTACTTC
.	TRBD1	TRBV7-2	TRBJ1-5	CASSLVGDRNQPQHF	TGTGCCAGCAGCTTAGTGGGGGACAGAAATCAGCCCCAGCATTTT
.	TRBD2	TRBV27	TRBJ2-7	CAIRGSGSPYEQYF	TGTGCCATTAGAGGTAGCGGGAGCCCCTACGAGCAGTACTTC
.	.	TRBV6-5	TRBJ1-5	CASKSTVNQPQHF	TGTGCCAGCAAATCAACAGTAAATCAGCCCCAGCATTTT
.	.	TRBV28	TRBJ1-1	CASSLTIGQPEAFF	TGTGCCAGCAGTTTGACAATCGGACAGCCCGAAGCTTTCTTT
once	.	TRBV19	TRBJ2-7	CASSPRGTPGEQYF	TGTGCCAGTAGTCCAAGGGGGACCCCTGGGGAGCAGTACTTC
.	TRBD1	TRBV18	TRBJ2-1	CASSPLGQGAGEQFF	TGTGCCAGCTCACCACTTGGACAGGGGGCAGGTGAGCAGTTCTTC
.	.	TRBV5-1	TRBJ2-5	CASSRLVEEETQYF	TGCGCCAGCAGCCGACTAGTAGAAGAAGAGACCCAGTACTTC
.	.	TRBV5-4	TRBJ1-1	CASSPGSRAEAFF	TGTGCCAGCAGCCCTGGGTCGCGGGCTGAAGCTTTCTTT
.	.	TRBV27	TRBJ1-1	CASSLSYRDTEAFF	TGTGCCAGCAGTTTATCGTATCGGGACACTGAAGCTTTCTTT
.	.	TRBV2	TRBJ1-2	CASRGDTLYGYTF	TGTGCCAGCAGAGGAGACACCCTCTATGGCTACACCTTC
.	.	TRBV5-1	TRBJ1-1	CASSLAEGFTEAFF	TGCGCCAGCAGCTTGGCCGAGGGTTTCACTGAAGCTTTCTTT
few	.	TRBV18	TRBJ1-5	CASSPRVVGSNQPQHF	TGTGCCAGCTCACCGAGGGTAGTAGGGAGCAATCAGCCCCAGCATTTT
once	.	TRBV10-3	TRBJ2-1	CAISDVTNEQFF	TGTGCCATCAGTGATGTGACGAATGAGCAGTTCTTC
.	.	TRBV10-2	TRBJ2-2	CASSDLQTNTGELFF	TGCGCCAGCAGTGACCTCCAGACGAACACCGGGGAGCTGTTTTTT
.	TRBD1	TRBV4-3	TRBJ2-3	CASSLNTGAGDTQYF	TGCGCCAGCAGCCTTAACACAGGGGCGGGAGATACGCAGTATTTT
once	.	TRBV7-9	TRBJ1-5	CASSLEGGGNQPQHF	TGTGCCAGCAGCTTGGAGGGAGGTGGCAATCAGCCCCAGCATTTT
.	.	TRBV14	TRBJ2-7	CASSQVSRRGQYF	TGTGCCAGCAGCCAAGTTTCTAGGAGGGGGCAGTACTTC
.	.	TRBV9	TRBJ2-2	CASSGGNTGELFF	TGTGCCAGCAGCGGAGGGAACACCGGGGAGCTGTTTTTT
.	.	TRBV21-1	TRBJ1-5	CASSKNTGNQPQHF	TGTGCCAGCAGCAAAAATACAGGGAATCAGCCCCAGCATTTT
few	.	TRBV5-4	TRBJ1-1	CASSPGGGEAFF	TGTGCCAGCAGCCCGGGAGGGGGTGAAGCTTTCTTT
.	TRBD2	TRBV29-1	TRBJ2-3	CSVSGVAGFADTQYF	TGCAGCGTCTCCGGCGTAGCGGGCTTTGCAGATACGCAGTATTTT
.	TRBD2	TRBV27	TRBJ2-5	CASSLSRAAGGGETQYF	TGTGCCAGCAGTTTATCGAGGGCAGCGGGAGGCGGGGAGACCCAGTACTTC
.	.	TRBV19	TRBJ1-3	CATTLSIVGNTIYF	TGTGCCACAACCCTGAGTATCGTAGGAAACACCATATATTTT
.	.	TRBV19	TRBJ2-2	CASGTPMDWTRVGELFF	TGTGCCAGTGGTACTCCTATGGACTGGACGAGGGTCGGGGAGCTGTTTTTT
.	TRBD1	TRBV27	TRBJ2-7	CATKPNRGNEQYF	TGTGCCACCAAACCGAACAGGGGAAACGAGCAGTACTTC
.	.	TRBV19	TRBJ2-3	CATSTRERKDTQYF	TGTGCCACCTCTACGAGGGAGCGTAAAGATACGCAGTATTTT
.	.	TRBV7-6	TRBJ2-7	CASSLGQGTGEQYF	TGTGCCAGCAGCTTAGGGCAGGGTACGGGTGAGCAGTACTTC
few	.	TRBV28	TRBJ1-1	CASRVEASEAFF	TGTGCCAGCAGGGTTGAGGCTTCTGAAGCTTTCTTT
.	.	TRBV30	TRBJ1-6	CAWARDGSVSPLHF	TGTGCCTGGGCCCGAGATGGCTCCGTTTCACCCCTCCACTTT
.	TRBD2	TRBV9	TRBJ2-3	CASSVSGRAGTDTQYF	TGTGCCAGCAGCGTTAGCGGGAGGGCCGGGACAGATACGCAGTATTTT
once	.	TRBV9	TRBJ2-1	CASSFRGYPQDNEQFF	TGTGCCAGCAGCTTTAGAGGTTACCCCCAGGACAATGAGCAGTTCTTC
.	TRBD2	TRBV9	TRBJ2-2	CASSAQNSGRSTGELFF	TGTGCCAGCAGCGCCCAGAATAGCGGGAGGAGCACCGGGGAGCTGTTTTTT
.	.	TRBV5-5	TRBJ1-5	CASSLQTGSPNQPQHF	TGTGCCAGCAGCTTACAGACAGGCTCACCCAATCAGCCCCAGCATTTT
.	.	TRBV19	TRBJ2-3	CASRRQGGSTDTQYF	TGTGCCAGTAGAAGGCAGGGCGGGAGCACAGATACGCAGTATTTT
.	.	TRBV28	TRBJ2-7	CASSFSGPSSYEQYF	TGTGCCAGCAGTTTCTCCGGACCATCTTCCTACGAGCAGTACTTC
.	.	TRBV30	TRBJ2-3	CAWTGITSTDTQYF	TGTGCCTGGACAGGGATTACTAGCACAGATACGCAGTATTTT
.	TRBD1	TRBV11-3	TRBJ2-3	CASSTSTGGSTDTQYF	TGTGCCAGCAGCACCAGTACAGGGGGGAGCACAGATACGCAGTATTTT
.	.	TRBV7-3	TRBJ2-2	CASSSVSGGELFF	TGTGCCAGCAGCTCGGTTAGCGGCGGGGAGCTGTTTTTT
.	TRBD2	TRBV5-1	TRBJ2-1	CTSSLAGLAVNEQFF	TGCACCAGCAGCTTGGCCGGACTAGCGGTTAATGAGCAGTTCTTC
.	.	TRBV11-2	TRBJ2-3	CASSIFPGSTPTDTQYF	TGTGCCAGCAGCATATTTCCGGGATCAACCCCCACAGATACGCAGTATTTT
.	TRBD2	TRBV5-4	TRBJ2-2	CASSLGLAGEKTGELFF	TGTGCCAGCAGCTTGGGACTAGCGGGAGAGAAAACCGGGGAGCTGTTTTTT